These 17 T cell receptor beta chains came from one sample sequenced in a study of beta chain features in type 1 diabetes (dated by TCRdb to the late 2010s). Findings and caveats that apply to the study as a whole: A moderate but significant shortening of TCRB CDR3 length was observed in type 1 diabetes patients in all four CD4+ subsets.

Library preparation was by the immunoSEQ multiplex PCR assay. The entire isolated RNA was reverse transcribed using the High Capacity cDNA Reverse Transcription Kit, and thus expressed TCRB transcripts were sequenced. Imported from immuneACCESS, the table was reduced by TCRdb to in-frame sequences with V and J called. These copies leave out some clones; in studies compared against another copy, an unresolved V gene accounts for under half, and the cause of the remainder is not known. Within this sample are 200,000 to 300,000 clones, with 14% of them counted one time only. The ten largest clones take up approximately 0.018% of the sample. No antigen has been assigned to these receptors. The sequenced material came from naive CD4+ T cells from blood. The cell subset or site label, as the study defines it: true naive CD4+ T cells. The receptor set was obtained from a man younger than 45 with type 1 diabetes.

This clone was observed a few times. The chain has TRBV6-5 and TRBJ2-3; 7 bases line up with TRBD1. V gave up 6 bases and J gave up 0 bases; unmatched junction bases: 3. Germline V lookup: CDR1 MNHEY, CDR2 SVGAGI. This CDR3 contains 14 residues. The CDR3 sequence is CASRGTVSTDTQYF. The CDR3, as DNA: TGTGCCAGCAGAGGGACAGTAAGCACAGATACGCAGTATTTT.

V usage is TRBV10-3 and J usage is TRBJ2-5; D not resolved. Looked up from germline, CDR1 is ENHRY and CDR2 is SYGVKD. This CDR3 contains 13 residues. The V end lost 6 bases, the J end lost 2 bases, and 10 bases lay between the germline ends. The CDR3 DNA sequence: TGTGCCATCAGGGGCACCGGTCAAGAGACCCAGTACTTC. Residues: CAIRGTGQETQYF.

A few counts support this clone. The rearrangement links TRBV15 to TRBJ2-3, with 13 bases that match TRBD2. Trimming at V came to 5 bases and at J to 3 bases, leaving 11 bases not matched to a gene. Per germline, CDR1 LNHNV and CDR2 YYDKDF (reference sequence). The CDR3 is made up of 18 amino acids. This CDR3 reads CATSSRLAGGRGTDTQYF. The CDR3 nucleotides are TGTGCCACCAGCTCCCGACTAGCGGGGGGCCGGGGTACAGATACGCAGTATTTT.

The chain recombines TRBV27 with TRBJ1-2; 8 positions match TRBD1. Germline trimming cut 3 bases from V and 1 base from J; bases unmatched to any gene: 10. The germline V gene has CDR1 MNHEY and CDR2 SMNVEV (reference sequence). The CDR3 totals 17 residues. The CDR3 DNA is TGTGCCAGCAGTTTTCTTCCAGGGGGCGCCGATAACTATGGCTACACCTTC. The encoded protein is CASSFLPGGADNYGYTF.

This clone was seen only a few times. V gene TRBV11-2 combines with J gene TRBJ2-1; D might be TRBD2 (5 bases). CDR3 size: 15 residues. Germline V gene data show CDR1 as SGHAT and CDR2 as FQNNGV. The V end was cut by 0 bases, the J end by 4 bases, with 10 bases between. The CDR3 reads CASSLDGLAYNEQFF. DNA for the CDR3: TGTGCCAGCAGCTTAGATGGGCTAGCTTACAATGAGCAGTTCTTC.

Points on this clone: Other DNA sequences in the sample encode the same CDR3. The V and J genes are TRBV27 and TRBJ2-3; no clear D gene. CDR1 is MNHEY and CDR2 is SMNVEV in the germline V gene (reference sequence). The V end lost 2 bases, the J end lost 5 bases, and 5 bases lay between the germline ends. The CDR3 runs to 12 residues. The CDR3 sequence is CASSLRGDTQYF. CDR3 sequence (DNA): TGTGCCAGCAGTTTACGAGGAGATACGCAGTATTTT.

This clone was observed a few times. J is TRBJ2-4 and V is TRBV29-1, with 9 bases matching TRBD1. Germline loops: CDR1 SQVTM, CDR2 ANQGSEA. The V segment lost 6 bases and the J segment 3 bases; nucleotides outside the gene matches: 9. This CDR3 is 15 amino acids long. CDR3 bases: TGCAGCGTCCTTCGGACAGGGGAAGGCAAAAACATTCAGTACTTC. This sequence encodes CSVLRTGEGKNIQYF.

The chain recombines TRBV5-1 with TRBJ2-3, with 9 positions matching TRBD2. Per germline, CDR1 SGHRS and CDR2 YFSETQ. This CDR3 has 18 residues. Trimming took 2 bases from V and 2 from J; bases not matched to a gene: 12. The CDR3 spells CASSLSGSVAGVTDTQYF. CDR3 nucleotides: TGCGCCAGCAGCTTAAGTGGTTCGGTAGCGGGAGTCACAGATACGCAGTATTTT.

This clone was picked up one time. The rearrangement joins TRBV5-1 to TRBJ1-2, with a tentative D call TRBD1 (6 bases). The V gene's germline CDR1 is SGHRS and CDR2 YFSETQ. V was trimmed by 5 bases and J by 7 bases, leaving 18 bases between them. The CDR3 is 14 residues long. CDR3 residues: CASREDSQSGGYTF. CDR3 DNA sequence: TGCGCCAGCAGGGAGGACAGCCAGTCTGGTGGCTACACCTTC.

This clone was seen a few times. The DNA for the CDR3 is TGTGCCAGCAGCTTGGCATATGAGCAGTTCTTC. Protein: CASSLAYEQFF. The chain uses TRBV11-3 and TRBJ2-1; D gene uncertain. Per germline, CDR1 SGHNT and CDR2 YENEEA. Trimming took off 3 bases at V and 8 bases at J, with 5 bases between the two ends. This CDR3 region has 11 residues.

This clone was seen a few times. Here the CDR3 reads CASSLEAGLDTQYF. Written as DNA, the CDR3 is TGCGCCAGCAGCTTGGAGGCAGGATTAGATACGCAGTATTTT. This rearrangement joins TRBV5-1 to TRBJ2-3, with D uncertain. Germline CDR1 is SGHRS and CDR2 is YFSETQ. The ends were cut back, 0 bases at V and 5 bases at J, with 10 bases in the middle. This CDR3 contains 14 residues.

The chain links TRBV7-6 to TRBJ1-2, with TRBD1 as a possible D gene (5 bases). V gave up 4 bases and J gave up 8 bases, with 17 bases separating them. Germline CDR1 reads SGHVS; CDR2 reads FNYEAQ. This CDR3 has 14 residues. CDR3 region: CASSSQGSPGGYTF. Here the CDR3 DNA reads TGTGCCAGCAGCTCCCAGGGCTCCCCAGGCGGCTACACCTTC.

The chain couples TRBV5-1 to TRBJ2-2; 7 bases are a match to TRBD2. Unmatched junction bases numbered 3, after V lost 0 bases and J lost 4 bases. The germline V gene has CDR1 SGHRS and CDR2 YFSETQ. This CDR3 has 15 amino acids. This chain's CDR3 is CASSLESGITGELFF. The DNA of the CDR3 is TGCGCCAGCAGCTTGGAGAGCGGGATCACCGGGGAGCTGTTTTTT.

This clone was recorded a few times. At one end the junction does not follow the germline gene, possibly because of a read error. The V gene is TRBV7-7, the J gene TRBJ2-2, with 7 bases fitting TRBD1. Germline loops: CDR1 SSHAT, CDR2 FNYEAQ (reference sequence). The CDR3 sequence is 17 residues long. CDR3 amino acids: CASSSYPQGPTGGELFF. The CDR3 DNA reads as TGTGCTAGCAGCTCCTATCCACAGGGGCCGACAGGCGGGGAGCTGTTTTTT.

The chain combines TRBV21-1 with TRBJ2-1; TRBD2 is the table's D call and was not checked against the DNA. TRBV21-1 is a pseudogene locus. This CDR3 region has 17 residues. The CDR3 loop reads CASSAGTSGFSYNEQFF. Written as DNA, the CDR3 is TGTGCCAGCAGCGCCGGGACTAGCGGGTTCTCCTACAATGAGCAGTTCTTC.

The chain combines TRBV27 with TRBJ2-5; possibly TRBD1 for D (5 bases). This CDR3 has 12 amino acids. Germline CDR1 MNHEY, CDR2 SMNVEV (reference sequence). The V end lost 6 bases, the J end lost 7 bases, and 12 bases lay between the germline ends. CDR3 protein: CASRGAKGTQYF. CDR3 nucleotides: TGTGCCAGCAGAGGGGCCAAAGGGACCCAGTACTTC.

The chain joins TRBV5-4 to TRBJ2-4; TRBD1 matches at 7 bases. CDR3 length: 17 residues. Germline trimming cut 0 bases from V and 2 bases from J; bases unmatched to any gene: 8. Germline CDR1 and CDR2: SGHNT and YYREEE (reference sequence). The CDR3 DNA sequence: TGTGCCAGCAGCTTGGAGGCCAGGGGGACGTCCAAAAACATTCAGTACTTC. Its translation is CASSLEARGTSKNIQYF. The full variable domain, its missing parts supplied by reference TRBV5-4 and TRBJ2-4, is ETGVTQSPTHLIKTRGQQVTLRCSSQSGHNTVSWYQQALGQGPQFIFQYYREEENGRGNFPPRFSGLQFPNYSSELNVNALELDDSALYLCASSLEARGTSKNIQYFGAGTRLSVL.